One and the same sample provided the 26 T cell receptor beta chains below, sequenced in a study of cytomegalovirus exposure and HLA in healthy donors. Assay: immunoSEQ multiplex PCR; the TCRdb copy retains only in-frame clones and omits some. Of 65,000 or so clones in the sample, about 94% were seen once. The sequenced sample was PBMCs. These receptors were collected from a man aged 18 to 30 in good health and CMV-seropositive.

V is TRBV14 and J is TRBJ1-1, with a tentative D call TRBD1 (6 bases). Germline V gives CDR1 SGHDN, CDR2 FVKESK. This CDR3 comprises 13 residues. V shed 2 bases and J shed 4 bases, with 8 bases lying between them. CDR3 in DNA: TGTGCCAGCAGCCAACAGGGGTCCACTGAAGCTTTCTTT. Protein sequence: CASSQQGSTEAFF.

This clone was counted once. The V call is TRBV6-5, the J call TRBJ1-5; tentative D call: TRBD1 (6 bases). The V end lost 1 base, the J end lost 1 base, and 8 bases lay between the germline ends. Germline CDR1 MNHEY, CDR2 SVGAGI. The CDR3 is 15 residues long. CDR3 in amino acids: CASSYLGTSNQPQHF. The CDR3 DNA reads as TGTGCCAGCAGTTACTTAGGGACAAGCAATCAGCCCCAGCATTTT.

The table lists this clone with a count of one. The CDR3 loop reads CASSFGTSATIRPYEQYF. CDR3 DNA: TGCGCCAGCAGCTTTGGGACTAGCGCAACCATTAGGCCCTACGAGCAGTACTTC. The chain employs TRBV5-1 and TRBJ2-7; 10 bases map to TRBD2. V shed 2 bases, J shed 2 bases, and the junction held 13 bases outside the gene matches. Germline lookup yields CDR1 SGHRS and CDR2 YFSETQ. The CDR3 loop spans 18 amino acids.

The V call is TRBV6-6, the J call TRBJ2-7; 7 nucleotides agree with TRBD1. The germline V gene encodes CDR1 MNHNY and CDR2 SVGAGI (reference sequence). The V and J ends lost 3 bases and 7 bases, in that order; junction bases with no gene match: 6. This CDR3 has 13 amino acids. CDR3 residues: CASSYDREGEQYF. CDR3 in DNA: TGTGCCAGCAGTTATGACAGGGAAGGGGAGCAGTACTTC.

This sequence joins TRBV4-1 and TRBJ2-1, with 12 bases that match TRBD2. The CDR3 contains 17 residues. The V gene end was trimmed by 0 bases and the J gene end by 8 bases; junction bases not matched to a gene: 8. Germline V CDR1 and CDR2: MGHRA, YSYEKL. CDR3 protein: CASSQDGTLAGGHEQFF. In nucleotides, the CDR3 is TGCGCCAGCAGCCAAGACGGTACGCTAGCGGGGGGGCATGAGCAGTTCTTC.

The V call is TRBV6-4, the J call TRBJ1-5; D is unresolved. V was pared by 0 bases and J by 7 bases, with 4 bases between. The germline V gene has CDR1 MRHNA and CDR2 SNTAGT. CDR3 length equals 12 residues. The CDR3 DNA reads as TGTGCCAGCAGTGACTCTGGCCAGCCCCAGCATTTT. Protein sequence: CASSDSGQPQHF.

This clone has a single count. The J gene is TRBJ2-5, the V gene TRBV19, with a possible D match to TRBD2 (5 bases). Germline V gene sequence: CDR1 LNHDA, CDR2 SQIVND (reference sequence). The CDR3 loop spans 16 amino acids. Deletions cut 5 bases from V and 2 bases from J, with 18 bases between. The CDR3 region has the DNA TGTGCCAGTAGTGTACTCGGGGTCCCTGGGCAAGAGACCCAGTACTTC. It translates to CASSVLGVPGQETQYF.

This chain connects TRBV29-1 to TRBJ2-2; TRBD2 aligns across 7 bases. Germline CDR1 reads SQVTM; CDR2 reads ANQGSEA. The ends lost 4 bases at V and 7 bases at J; junction bases unmatched: 9. The CDR3 is 14 residues long. The CDR3, as DNA: TGCAGCGTTGCCCGGGAGGTTGATAACGGGGAGCTGTTTTTT. This gives the protein CSVAREVDNGELFF.

This clone has only one observation. J is TRBJ2-3 and V is TRBV4-2, with 11 nucleotides matching TRBD1. This CDR3 has 17 amino acids. J gave up 6 bases and V 2 bases, and 10 bases lay outside the gene matches. Germline-derived CDR1 and CDR2 are LGHNA and YNFKEQ. CDR3 sequence reads: CASSQSPGTGGEDTQYF. The CDR3 nucleotides read TGTGCCAGCAGCCAATCACCCGGGACAGGGGGGGAGGATACGCAGTATTTT.

The rearrangement links TRBV27 to TRBJ1-1; TRBD1 is a possible D gene (6 bases). With 6 bases removed from V and 6 bases from J, the gap between germline ends came to 11 bases. There are 12 residues in the CDR3. CDR1 MNHEY and CDR2 SMNVEV come from the germline V gene (reference sequence). In DNA, the CDR3 is TGTGCCAGCAGAAGCGGGGGGCCTGAAGCTTTCTTT. Translated, it gives CASRSGGPEAFF.

The chain combines TRBV7-9 with TRBJ2-1; TRBD2 agrees at 8 bases. This CDR3 comprises 16 residues. V lost 5 bases to trimming and J lost 3 bases; unmatched junction nucleotides: 9. Germline V gene lookup returns CDR1 SEHNR and CDR2 FQNEAQ (reference sequence). This CDR3 is CASSPLAGIHYNEQFF. The DNA for the CDR3 is TGTGCCAGCAGCCCTTTAGCGGGAATTCACTACAATGAGCAGTTCTTC.

The V gene is TRBV25-1, the J gene TRBJ2-1, with 12 positions matching TRBD2. After removal of 4 bases from V and 10 bases from J, the junction contained 5 bases not matched to a gene. The CDR3 is 14 amino acids. The germline gives CDR1 MGHDK, CDR2 SYGVNS. CDR3 bases: TGTGCCAGCAGTGGGCGACTAGCGGGAGTCGAGCAGTTCTTC. It specifies CASSGRLAGVEQFF.

The chain is built from TRBV6-5 and TRBJ2-7; the match to TRBD1 covers 7 bases. V trimming: 5 bases; J trimming: 2 bases; junction bases outside the gene matches: 6. Germline V lookup: CDR1 MNHEY, CDR2 SVGAGI. CDR3 length: 14 amino acids. The CDR3 DNA is TGTGCCAGCAGTCAACGGACAGGCCCCTACGAGCAGTACTTC. Its translation: CASSQRTGPYEQYF.

This clone was observed a single time. Other nucleotide sequences from this sample produce the same CDR3. This chain links TRBV7-3 with TRBJ2-1; 8 positions agree with TRBD2. The CDR3 runs 13 residues. CDR1 and CDR2 (germline): SGHTA, FQGTGA. The ends lost 3 bases at V and 6 bases at J; junction bases unmatched: 1. This CDR3 reads CASSLAGGNEQFF. CDR3 coding DNA: TGTGCCAGCAGCTTGGCGGGAGGCAATGAGCAGTTCTTC.

The J gene is TRBJ1-5, the V gene TRBV27; 7 bases match TRBD1. Trimming at V came to 3 bases and at J to 4 bases, leaving 3 bases not matched to a gene. This CDR3 contains 14 residues. Germline V gene sequence: CDR1 MNHEY, CDR2 SMNVEV (reference sequence). The CDR3 coding sequence is TGTGCCAGCAGTTTCCGGGACAGTAATCAGCCCCAGCATTTT. Protein: CASSFRDSNQPQHF.

V gene TRBV11-3 combines with J gene TRBJ2-2; D uncertain. CDR1 SGHNT and CDR2 YENEEA come from the germline V gene. The V end was cut by 5 bases, the J end by 7 bases, with 8 bases between. This CDR3 has 12 residues. CDR3 DNA sequence: TGTGCCAGCAGCCCAAAAAACGGGGAGCTGTTTTTT. It specifies CASSPKNGELFF.

V usage is TRBV30 and J usage is TRBJ2-1, with D possibly TRBD1 on 5 matching bases. V dropped 2 bases and J dropped 2 bases, with 13 bases sitting between them. This CDR3 has 15 residues. Germline CDR1 GTSNPN, CDR2 SVGIG (reference sequence). Written as DNA, the CDR3 is TGTGCCTGGAGTATGACAGTTGAGGCCTACAATGAGCAGTTCTTC. The encoded protein is CAWSMTVEAYNEQFF.

The chain has TRBV27 and TRBJ1-5; TRBD1 might be the D (6 bases). V dropped 6 bases and J dropped 7 bases, with 13 bases sitting between them. CDR1 is MNHEY, CDR2 SMNVEV, per germline (reference sequence). The length of the CDR3 is 13 residues. DNA of the CDR3: TGTGCCAGCAGATACAGGGTTGGGCAGCCCCAGCATTTT. Its translation: CASRYRVGQPQHF.

This sequence joins TRBV7-9 and TRBJ2-1, with 12 bases fitting TRBD2. The CDR3 loop spans 18 amino acids. After removal of 4 bases from V and 7 bases from J, the junction contained 14 bases not matched to a gene. CDR1 is SEHNR, CDR2 FQNEAQ, per germline (reference sequence). CDR3 nucleotide sequence: TGTGCCAGCAGCTCCCCACGGGCTCTAGCGGGAGGGCCAAATGAGCAGTTCTTC. It is translated as CASSSPRALAGGPNEQFF.

This chain links TRBV7-2 with TRBJ1-4; TRBD1 matches at 8 bases. Germline CDR1 reads SGHTA; CDR2 reads FQGNSA. The V segment lost 1 base and the J segment 5 bases; nucleotides outside the gene matches: 9. The CDR3 is 17 residues long. In DNA form, the CDR3 reads TGTGCCAGCAGCTTAGACAGGGGGGGGTTTGTGAATGAAAAACTGTTTTTT. It specifies CASSLDRGGFVNEKLFF.

This chain joins TRBV28 and TRBJ1-2, with 10 bases fitting TRBD1. With V trimmed by 4 bases and J by 4 bases, 6 bases remained unmatched. Germline V gene sequence: CDR1 MDHEN, CDR2 SYDVKM. The CDR3 runs 15 residues. CDR3 amino acids: CASSYGTGVGYGYTF. Written as DNA, the CDR3 is TGTGCCAGCAGTTACGGGACAGGGGTGGGCTATGGCTACACCTTC.

The chain employs TRBV30 and TRBJ1-1; the D gene is possibly TRBD1 (5 bases). CDR1 is GTSNPN and CDR2 is SVGIG in the germline V gene (reference sequence). Trimming took 3 bases from V and 1 from J, leaving 12 bases between them. This CDR3 has 14 amino acids. CDR3 in DNA: TGTGCCTGGAGAAAAATTGACAGGAACACTGAAGCTTTCTTT. Translating gives CAWRKIDRNTEAFF. The entire variable domain, with the rest obtained from reference TRBV30 and TRBJ1-1, is as follows: SQTIHQWPATLVQPVGSPLSLECTVEGTSNPNLYWYRQAAGRGLQLLFYSVGIGQISSEVPQNLSASRPQDRQFILSSKKLLLSDSGFYLCAWRKIDRNTEAFFGQGTRLTVV.

The DNA for the CDR3 is TGTGCCAGCAGCTTGGAGGGGGATTTGTCCTACGAGCAGTACTTC. Its protein is CASSLEGDLSYEQYF. V and J are TRBV5-4 and TRBJ2-7; the D gene is possibly TRBD1 (6 bases). Trimming stripped 0 bases from V and 1 base from J, with 11 bases between. CDR3 size: 15 residues. CDR1 SGHNT and CDR2 YYREEE come from the germline V gene (reference sequence).

This clone appeared once. This chain connects TRBV7-2 to TRBJ1-2; 9 bases map to TRBD1. The J segment lost 5 bases and the V segment lost 3 bases, leaving 19 bases of the junction unmatched. The CDR3 is 19 residues long. The germline gives CDR1 SGHTA, CDR2 FQGNSA. The CDR3 DNA reads TGTGCCAGCAGCTTCCCTCAGGTGTCCGGGACAGGGCGTAGGTATGGCTACACCTTC. Amino acids: CASSFPQVSGTGRRYGYTF.

CDR3 region: CASSLVLGVVHRETQYF. In DNA, the CDR3 is TGTGCCAGCAGCTTGGTTCTGGGCGTGGTCCACCGGGAGACCCAGTACTTC. The chain links TRBV5-6 to TRBJ2-5; D gene unclear. Trimming cost V 0 bases and J 5 bases, with 20 bases left between them. The CDR3 length is 17 residues. CDR1 SGHDT and CDR2 YYEEEE come from the germline V gene.

With respect to this clone: An end of the junction differs from the germline gene, which may be a read error. The genes are TRBV6-6 and TRBJ2-4, with 8 bases fitting TRBD1. This CDR3 contains 12 residues. Germline lookup yields CDR1 MNHNY and CDR2 SVGAGI (reference sequence). The CDR3 loop reads CASSYRRQGTAF. The DNA for the CDR3 is TGTGCCAGCAGTTACAGGCGACAGGGGACGGCTTTC.